This is a list of T cell receptor beta chains from one sample in a study of blood T cell repertoires in COVID-19. Libraries were prepared by immunoSEQ multiplex PCR; TCRdb keeps only in-frame clonotypes and omits some of them. This sample has about 170,000 clones; approximately 86% occur once, and the top ten carry 2.5% to 3%. Sequenced input: peripheral blood. The origin of the receptors is a woman older than 75 with COVID-19, enrolled during active disease. Both conserved end residues are part of each CDR3. The order of the fields is D gene, J gene, V gene, clone size, CDR3 DNA, CDR3 protein. The D gene is left open where the match is weak. The listing skips clone size in some rows; elsewhere it reads once, few, many or a size class.

D: -
J: TRBJ2-2
V: TRBV19
size: -
DNA: TGTGCCAGTAGTTTAGACGGGAGTCGGACCGGGGAGCTGTTTTTT
CDR3: CASSLDGSRTGELFF

D: TRBD1
J: TRBJ2-6
V: TRBV28
size: -
DNA: TGTGCCAGCAGTCTAAGGGGGCGAGGGGCCAACGTCCTGACTTTC
CDR3: CASSLRGRGANVLTF

D: -
J: TRBJ2-7
V: TRBV5-1
size: -
DNA: TGCGCCAGCAGCCTGGACGCCTACTCCTACGAGCAGTACTTC
CDR3: CASSLDAYSYEQYF

D: TRBD1
J: TRBJ2-7
V: TRBV19
size: -
DNA: TGTGCCAGTAGTCCCACCGGGACAGGGGGCGAGCAGTACTTC
CDR3: CASSPTGTGGEQYF

D: TRBD2
J: TRBJ2-7
V: TRBV7-2
size: once
DNA: TGTGCCAGCAGCCTAAGCGGGAGGGCCTACGAGCAGTACTTC
CDR3: CASSLSGRAYEQYF

D: -
J: TRBJ1-1
V: TRBV19
size: -
DNA: TGTGCCAGTCGCATTAAGTTTGGAGCTAATGAAGCTTTCTTT
CDR3: CASRIKFGANEAFF

D: TRBD2
J: TRBJ2-4
V: TRBV5-6
size: -
DNA: TGTGCCAGCAGCCCTGCTAGCGGGAGGGCCTGGGGCGGGATTCAGTACTTC
CDR3: CASSPASGRAWGGIQYF

D: -
J: TRBJ1-1
V: TRBV25-1
size: -
DNA: TGTGCCAGCAGTGAAGGCCCGGAAGCTTTCTTT
CDR3: CASSEGPEAFF

D: TRBD1
J: TRBJ1-3
V: TRBV7-2
size: -
DNA: TGTGCCAGCAGCTTTACAGGGGATGCTGGAAACACCATATATTTT
CDR3: CASSFTGDAGNTIYF

D: -
J: TRBJ2-5
V: TRBV9
size: -
DNA: TGTGCCAGCAGCGTAGGACCAGGTGGTTACGAGACCCAGTACTTC
CDR3: CASSVGPGGYETQYF

D: -
J: TRBJ2-2
V: TRBV6-2/TRBV6-3
size: -
DNA: TGTGCCAGCAGTTACTCGACTACACGAACGAACACCGGGGAGCTGTTTTTT
CDR3: CASSYSTTRTNTGELFF

D: -
J: TRBJ2-7
V: TRBV24-1
size: -
DNA: TGTGCCACCAGTGATAATACCCCTTCCCAGGGCGCGCCCCTCGGCGAGCAGTACTTC
CDR3: CATSDNTPSQGAPLGEQYF

D: -
J: TRBJ1-2
V: TRBV5-8
size: -
DNA: TGTGCCAGCAGCTTAGGAGTCTGGACTCTGGGTGGCTACACCTTC
CDR3: CASSLGVWTLGGYTF

D: -
J: TRBJ2-1
V: TRBV12-3/TRBV12-4
size: -
DNA: TGTGCCAGCAGTTTTGGGAGGGCAGGGACAATCTTC
CDR3: CASSFGRAGTIF

D: -
J: TRBJ1-5
V: TRBV7-2
size: -
DNA: TGTGCCAGCAGCTTAGGGCTCGGGGGTCGTCAGCCCCAGCATTTT
CDR3: CASSLGLGGRQPQHF

D: TRBD1
J: TRBJ1-2
V: TRBV5-1
size: once
DNA: TGCGCCAGCAGGGAGACAGGGGGCATCTATGGCTACACCTTC
CDR3: CASRETGGIYGYTF

D: -
J: TRBJ1-1
V: TRBV7-9
size: -
DNA: TGTGCCAGCAGCCTGGGGCAGGGTGAGGCTGAAGCTTTCTTT
CDR3: CASSLGQGEAEAFF

D: TRBD1
J: TRBJ1-2
V: TRBV20-1
size: -
DNA: TGCAGTGCTAGTAGGGTGGCAGGGGGCGGCTATGGCTACACCTTC
CDR3: CSASRVAGGGYGYTF

D: -
J: TRBJ2-3
V: TRBV3-1/TRBV3-2
size: -
DNA: TGTGCCAGCAGCCAAGAATGGGAGTGGGAGACGGACACAGATACGCAGTATTTT
CDR3: CASSQEWEWETDTDTQYF

D: -
J: TRBJ1-4
V: TRBV12-2
size: -
DNA: TGTGCAAGTCGCTCTCCTTGGGGCCCCCAAGGTGAAAAACTGTTTTTT
CDR3: CASRSPWGPQGEKLFF

D: -
J: TRBJ1-4
V: TRBV5-1
size: many
DNA: TGCGCCAGCACTCGGGAGGGTTCGGCTAATGAAAAACTGTTTTTT
CDR3: CASTREGSANEKLFF

D: TRBD1
J: TRBJ1-4
V: TRBV24-1
size: -
DNA: TGTGCCACCAGTGATCCCAGGGGGCCGAGGGGGGAAAAACTGTTTTTT
CDR3: CATSDPRGPRGEKLFF

D: -
J: TRBJ2-3
V: TRBV19
size: -
DNA: TGTGCCAGTAGTATAGACGAGGCGGGCCCCACAGATACGCAGTATTTT
CDR3: CASSIDEAGPTDTQYF

D: TRBD2
J: TRBJ2-1
V: TRBV11-2
size: -
DNA: TGTGCCAGCAGCTTTAGCGGGAGGGCGAGGAATGAGCAGTTCTTC
CDR3: CASSFSGRARNEQFF

D: -
J: TRBJ1-6
V: TRBV5-5
size: -
DNA: TGTGCCAGCAGCTTGGTCGAGACTCCAAATTCGGCCCTCCACTTT
CDR3: CASSLVETPNSALHF

D: TRBD1
J: TRBJ1-2
V: TRBV28
size: -
DNA: TGTGCCAGCAGTCTTCAGACAGGGACCTATGGCTACACCTTC
CDR3: CASSLQTGTYGYTF

D: -
J: TRBJ2-7
V: TRBV18
size: once
DNA: TGTGCCAGCTCACCTGGGCGGGAACCCTACGAGCAGTACTTC
CDR3: CASSPGREPYEQYF

D: -
J: TRBJ1-6
V: TRBV6-5
size: once
DNA: TGTGCCAGCCTCCGGGAGGGTCCTGGGTCACCCCTCCACTTT
CDR3: CASLREGPGSPLHF

D: -
J: TRBJ2-7
V: TRBV7-2
size: -
DNA: TGTGCCAGCAGTCAGAGGGCAACAGGGCCCTACGAGCAGTACTTC
CDR3: CASSQRATGPYEQYF

D: TRBD2
J: TRBJ2-3
V: TRBV6-6
size: -
DNA: TGTGCCAGCAGCAGGACAGCGGGAGGGCCAACAGATACGCAGTATTTT
CDR3: CASSRTAGGPTDTQYF

D: -
J: TRBJ2-1
V: TRBV7-3
size: -
DNA: TGTGCCAGCAGCCCCACCAGCGCCCACAATGAGCAGTTCTTC
CDR3: CASSPTSAHNEQFF

D: -
J: TRBJ2-7
V: TRBV4-3
size: -
DNA: TGCGCCAGCAGCCAAAACCTTGAGGTCCACGAGCAGTACTTC
CDR3: CASSQNLEVHEQYF

D: TRBD2
J: TRBJ2-1
V: TRBV15
size: -
DNA: TGTGCCACCAGCAGAGCATGGGGGGGTGGTGAGCAGTTCTTC
CDR3: CATSRAWGGGEQFF